These 21 T cell receptor beta chains share one sample of origin, sequenced in a study of T cell responses to AZD1222 COVID-19 vaccine. The protocol was immunoSEQ multiplex PCR, while the TCRdb copy is restricted to in-frame clones and leaves out a portion. The data contain 100,000 to 150,000 clones, just over 85% of them singletons. Sequences were derived from peripheral blood, sampled on day 0 of AZD1222 vaccination. These receptors all stem from an adult in good health.

The chain links TRBV7-9 to TRBJ2-7, with D possibly being TRBD2 (7 bases). Between the trimmed V and J ends, which lost 2 bases and 5 bases, there was a span of 16 bases. The CDR3 spans 15 residues. Germline CDR1 is SEHNR and CDR2 is FQNEAQ (reference sequence). The CDR3 loop reads CASSLSGGRIDEQYF. The CDR3 nucleotides read TGTGCCAGCAGCTTATCCGGGGGGCGCATCGACGAGCAGTACTTC. Full variable domain (outside the CDR3, taken from reference TRBV7-9 and TRBJ2-7): DTGVSQNPRHKITKRGQNVTFRCDPISEHNRLYWYRQTLGQGPEFLTYFQNEAQLEKSRLLSDRFSAERPKGSFSTLEIQRTEQGDSAMYLCASSLSGGRIDEQYFGPGTRLTVT.

J is TRBJ2-4 and V is TRBV11-2; possibly TRBD1 for D (5 bases). CDR1 SGHAT and CDR2 FQNNGV come from the germline V gene. With 5 bases removed from V and 0 bases from J, the gap between germline ends came to 23 bases. The CDR3 extends over 19 amino acids. The CDR3 is CASSPHPLTASLAKNIQYF. The CDR3 region has the DNA TGTGCCAGCAGCCCCCACCCCCTGACAGCGTCGCTAGCCAAAAACATTCAGTACTTC.

V gene TRBV5-1 combines with J gene TRBJ2-1; 8 positions agree with TRBD2. The CDR3 sequence is 12 residues long. With V trimmed by 6 bases and J by 4 bases, 0 bases remained unmatched. Looked up from germline, CDR1 is SGHRS and CDR2 is YFSETQ. The CDR3 DNA follows: TGCGCCAGCACTAGCGGGTACAATGAGCAGTTCTTC. Translation: CASTSGYNEQFF. Supplemented by reference TRBV5-1 and TRBJ2-1, the full variable domain reads KAGVTQTPRYLIKTRGQQVTLSCSPISGHRSVSWYQQTPGQGLQFLFEYFSETQRNKGNFPGRFSGRQFSNSRSEMNVSTLELGDSALYLCASTSGYNEQFFGPGTRLTVL.

The chain joins TRBV30 to TRBJ2-4, with 12 nucleotides matching TRBD1. The germline V gene has CDR1 GTSNPN and CDR2 SVGIG (reference sequence). The length of the CDR3 is 21 residues. Trimming took 1 base from V and 2 from J; bases not matched to a gene: 18. CDR3 loop: CAWSAIIPGQGATMSKNIQYF. The DNA for the CDR3 is TGTGCCTGGAGTGCTATAATCCCGGGACAGGGGGCTACTATGTCCAAAAACATTCAGTACTTC. The full variable domain, in which reference TRBV30 and TRBJ2-4 provide the parts outside the CDR3, is SQTIHQWPATLVQPVGSPLSLECTVEGTSNPNLYWYRQAAGRGLQLLFYSVGIGQISSEVPQNLSASRPQDRQFILSSKKLLLSDSGFYLCAWSAIIPGQGATMSKNIQYFGAGTRLSVL.

The chain joins TRBV5-1 to TRBJ2-3, with 7 bases lining up with TRBD2. Trimming took 0 bases from V and 3 from J; bases not matched to a gene: 1. Per germline, CDR1 SGHRS and CDR2 YFSETQ. The CDR3 spans 14 residues. The CDR3 DNA sequence: TGCGCCAGCAGCTTGGGGGAGGGGACAGATACGCAGTATTTT. Encoded protein: CASSLGEGTDTQYF.

This sequence joins TRBV24-1 and TRBJ1-5, with unresolved D. CDR1 KGHDR and CDR2 SFDVKD come from the germline V gene. V was clipped by 2 bases and J by 6 bases, with 10 bases between them. The CDR3 consists of 14 residues. This CDR3 is CATSDYGEGQPQHF. CDR3 nucleotide sequence: TGTGCCACCAGTGATTACGGGGAGGGTCAGCCCCAGCATTTT.

The CDR3 sequence is CASSQDPGTGYEKLFF. The CDR3 bases are TGCGCCAGCAGCCAGGATCCCGGGACAGGGTACGAAAAACTGTTTTTT. The chain has TRBV4-3 and TRBJ1-4; 9 positions agree with TRBD1. J lost 8 bases, V lost 3 bases, and 10 bases had no gene match. This CDR3 has 16 amino acids. The germline V gene encodes CDR1 LGHNA and CDR2 YSLEER.

The chain links TRBV6-2 or TRBV6-3 to TRBJ1-1; D is unclear. V was clipped by 3 bases and J by 0 bases, with 8 bases between them. The CDR3 totals 14 residues. Per germline, CDR1 MNHEY and CDR2 SVGEGT. As DNA, the CDR3 is TGTGCCAGCAGTTATTGGCAGTTGAACACTGAAGCTTTCTTT. Translation gives CASSYWQLNTEAFF.

This clone was picked up one time. The chain links TRBV6-5 to TRBJ1-1; D is uncertain. V lost 3 bases and J lost 7, with 15 bases in between. Germline V CDR1 and CDR2: MNHEY, SVGAGI. The CDR3 has 14 amino acids. CDR3 protein: CASSYAGWGVEAFF. The CDR3 DNA sequence: TGTGCCAGCAGTTATGCGGGGTGGGGAGTTGAAGCTTTCTTT.

V and J are TRBV20-1 and TRBJ1-1; 7 positions agree with TRBD1. Trimming removed 3 bases from V and 11 bases from J; junction bases left unmatched: 6. The CDR3 is made up of 11 amino acids. Germline CDR1 and CDR2: DFQATT and SNEGSKA (reference sequence). CDR3 sequence: CSASKGARAFF. CDR3 in DNA: TGCAGTGCTAGTAAGGGGGCACGGGCTTTCTTT.

This clone was found a few times. The CDR3 reads CAISEPKAGIATEAFF. DNA of the CDR3: TGTGCCATCAGTGAGCCAAAAGCGGGGATCGCGACTGAAGCTTTCTTT. The chain employs TRBV10-3 and TRBJ1-1; D gene unclear. The V end was cut by 2 bases, the J end by 5 bases, with 18 bases between. The CDR3 is 16 amino acids. CDR1 ENHRY and CDR2 SYGVKD come from the germline V gene.

V and J are TRBV9 and TRBJ2-1; D might be TRBD1 (6 bases). The germline gives CDR1 SGDLS, CDR2 YYNGEE. The CDR3 contains 18 residues. With 4 bases removed from V and 0 bases from J, the gap between germline ends came to 20 bases. As DNA, the CDR3 is TGTGCCAGCAGCCCCCTCGTGGGGACACAGAACTCCTACAATGAGCAGTTCTTC. Translating gives CASSPLVGTQNSYNEQFF.

This chain links TRBV6-6 with TRBJ1-2, with TRBD1 matching over 9 bases. The CDR3 covers 16 residues. CDR1 is MNHNY, CDR2 SVGAGI, per germline (reference sequence). V gave up 5 bases and J gave up 8 bases; unmatched junction bases: 15. In nucleotides, the CDR3 is TGTGCCAGCAGTACCCCAGGTCGAGACAGGGGGGAGGGCTACACCTTC. Its protein product is CASSTPGRDRGEGYTF.

The chain combines TRBV5-6 with TRBJ1-5; possibly TRBD1 for D (6 bases). The V gene's germline CDR1 is SGHDT and CDR2 YYEEEE. This CDR3 is 16 amino acids long. V dropped 3 bases and J dropped 3 bases, with 16 bases sitting between them. CDR3 region: CASSSITDRDNQPQHF. CDR3 in DNA: TGTGCCAGCAGCTCTATAACGGACAGAGACAATCAGCCCCAGCATTTT.

This chain links TRBV7-2 with TRBJ1-1, with D possibly TRBD1 on 6 matching bases. The CDR3 totals 15 residues. CDR1 and CDR2 (germline): SGHTA, FQGNSA. V shed 6 bases and J shed 1 base, with 15 bases lying between them. The chain's CDR3 is CASSQTGLANTEAFF. CDR3 nucleotides: TGTGCCAGCAGTCAGACAGGACTCGCGAACACTGAAGCTTTCTTT.

CDR3 amino acids: CAPPGSTDTQYF. CDR3 bases: TGTGCCCCCCCGGGGAGCACAGATACGCAGTATTTT. The chain uses TRBV10-3 and TRBJ2-3; D perhaps matches TRBD2 (5 bases). V lost 11 bases, J lost 0 bases, and 9 bases lay in between. Germline assignment: CDR1 ENHRY and CDR2 SYGVKD. The CDR3 totals 12 residues.

V gene TRBV6-5 combines with J gene TRBJ1-6; D is ambiguous. The CDR3 length is 14 residues. The V gene lost 0 bases and the J gene lost 4 bases, with 4 bases spanning the gap. Germline CDR1 and CDR2: MNHEY and SVGAGI. The CDR3 loop reads CASSYSQYNSPLHF. The DNA of the CDR3 is TGTGCCAGCAGTTACTCGCAGTATAATTCACCCCTCCACTTT.

V gene TRBV6-4 combines with J gene TRBJ2-1; D unclear. Trimming removed 2 bases from V and 5 bases from J, with 7 bases in between. This CDR3 is 13 amino acids long. CDR1 and CDR2 from the germline V gene are MRHNA and SNTAGT. CDR3 amino acids: CASSDTLNNEQFF. For the CDR3, the DNA is TGTGCCAGCAGTGACACCCTTAACAATGAGCAGTTCTTC.

The table lists this clone with a few counts. V gene TRBV10-3 combines with J gene TRBJ1-1; D remains ambiguous. The germline V and J ends were trimmed by 2 bases and 7 bases, with 8 bases remaining between them. CDR1 ENHRY and CDR2 SYGVKD come from the germline V gene. This CDR3 comprises 12 residues. The CDR3 loop is CAISEGVGEAFF. The CDR3, as DNA: TGTGCCATCAGTGAGGGAGTCGGTGAAGCTTTCTTT.

The gene calls are TRBV4-2 and TRBJ2-2, with D unclear. Germline assignment: CDR1 LGHNA and CDR2 YNFKEQ. The CDR3 sequence is 16 residues long. The V end lost 3 bases, the J end lost 0 bases, and 11 bases lay between the germline ends. The DNA of the CDR3 is TGTGCCAGCAGCCAGGTATCGACCGCGAACACCGGGGAGCTGTTTTTT. It codes for CASSQVSTANTGELFF.

For the CDR3, the DNA is TGTGCCAGCAGGACGAACACCGGGGAGCTGTTTTTT. Its translation is CASRTNTGELFF. V and J are TRBV2 and TRBJ2-2, with unresolved D. The germline gives CDR1 SNHLY, CDR2 FYNNEI. V dropped 6 bases and J dropped 0 bases, with 2 bases sitting between them. The CDR3 spans 12 residues.